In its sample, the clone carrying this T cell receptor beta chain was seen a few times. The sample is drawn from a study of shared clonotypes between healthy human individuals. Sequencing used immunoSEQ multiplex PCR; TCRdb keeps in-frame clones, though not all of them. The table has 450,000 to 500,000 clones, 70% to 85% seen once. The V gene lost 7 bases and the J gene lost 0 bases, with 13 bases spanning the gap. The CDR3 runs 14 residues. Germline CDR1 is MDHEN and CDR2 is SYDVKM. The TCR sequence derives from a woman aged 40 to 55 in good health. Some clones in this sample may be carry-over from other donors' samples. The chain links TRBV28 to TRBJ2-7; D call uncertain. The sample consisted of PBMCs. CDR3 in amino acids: CASNSGVLSYEQYF. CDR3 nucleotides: TGTGCCAGCAATTCTGGAGTTCTCTCCTACGAGCAGTACTTC.